The 10 T cell receptor beta chains below come from one sample, sequenced in a study of blood T cell repertoires in COVID-19 (TCRdb year 2020). The protocol used for the library was the immunoSEQ multiplex PCR assay. Drawn from immuneACCESS, this table holds only the in-frame rearrangements with V and J called that TCRdb kept. Clones are partly lost; checked studies trace under half to an unresolved V gene and leave the rest unexplained. The sample table lists around 160,000 clones, 65% to 85% of them with a count of one. The top ten hold 5.5% to 7.5% of the sample. The sample was PBMCs or T cells enriched from blood (not recorded which). Receptors were obtained from a woman aged 50 to 60 who had been exposed to COVID-19.

The V gene is TRBV5-4, the J gene TRBJ2-3; TRBD2 might be the D (7 bases). The germline V gene has CDR1 SGHNT and CDR2 YYREEE (reference sequence). The CDR3 consists of 15 residues. Trimming stripped 0 bases from V and 3 bases from J, with 11 bases between. The CDR3: CASSLERGGTDTQYF. DNA for the CDR3: TGTGCCAGCAGCTTGGAAAGGGGGGGTACAGATACGCAGTATTTT.

The chain joins TRBV27 to TRBJ1-2; possible D gene TRBD1, 5 bases. V lost 5 bases, J lost 2 bases, and 12 bases lay in between. This CDR3 is built from 14 residues. Germline V gene lookup returns CDR1 MNHEY and CDR2 SMNVEV (reference sequence). The CDR3 loop reads CASSLTATNYGYTF. The CDR3 DNA follows: TGTGCCAGCAGTCTGACAGCTACGAACTATGGCTACACCTTC.

This clone has just a few counts. The genes are TRBV7-9 and TRBJ2-7; a weak D match, TRBD2 (5 bases). CDR3 length: 18 residues. V lost 2 bases and J lost 4, with 24 bases in between. Germline loops: CDR1 SEHNR, CDR2 FQNEAQ (reference sequence). The CDR3 bases are TGTGCCAGCAGCTTAAGAGGGCCTTCGGTACGACAAGGGTACGAGCAGTACTTC. As protein: CASSLRGPSVRQGYEQYF.

V and J are TRBV30 and TRBJ2-7, with D perhaps TRBD1 (6 bases). The CDR3 spans 13 residues. Germline CDR1 reads GTSNPN; CDR2 reads SVGIG (reference sequence). Trimming took 6 bases from V and 4 from J, leaving 16 bases between them. The CDR3 reads CACTQGMVYEQYF. Here the CDR3 DNA reads TGTGCCTGTACCCAGGGGATGGTATACGAGCAGTACTTC.

This chain joins TRBV6-5 and TRBJ2-5; D unresolved. The ends were cut back, 8 bases at V and 0 bases at J, with 4 bases in the middle. The CDR3 is 11 residues long. Germline CDR1 reads MNHEY; CDR2 reads SVGAGI. The CDR3 here is CASSHQETQYF. The CDR3 nucleotides are TGTGCCAGCTCTCACCAAGAGACCCAGTACTTC.

The V and J genes are TRBV6-2 or TRBV6-3 and TRBJ2-7, with 7 bases lining up with TRBD2. Trimming at V came to 5 bases and at J to 5 bases, leaving 6 bases not matched to a gene. CDR1 is MNHEY, CDR2 SVGEGT, per germline. CDR3 length equals 13 residues. CDR3 sequence: CASSDPLANEQYF. As DNA, the CDR3 is TGTGCCAGCAGTGACCCACTAGCGAACGAGCAGTACTTC.

This clone showed up many times. The chain employs TRBV7-6 and TRBJ2-7, with D perhaps matching TRBD2 (6 bases). Trimming took off 1 base at V and 6 bases at J, with 16 bases between the two ends. Germline V CDR1 and CDR2: SGHVS, FNYEAQ. The CDR3 is 15 residues long. The CDR3 DNA sequence: TGTGCCAGCAGCTTAGTTAGCGGTACTCCGGGCGAGCAGTACTTC. Translating it yields CASSLVSGTPGEQYF.

The J gene is TRBJ2-7, the V gene TRBV18, with 7 nucleotides matching TRBD2. J lost 7 bases, V lost 3 bases, and 18 bases had no gene match. The CDR3 has 17 residues. Germline V gene data show CDR1 as KGHSH and CDR2 as LQKENI. CDR3 residues: CASSPRQRGTTGGEQYF. In DNA form, the CDR3 reads TGTGCCAGCTCACCTCGCCAGCGGGGCACCACTGGAGGGGAGCAGTACTTC. Combining the CDR3 with reference TRBV18 and TRBJ2-7 gives the whole variable domain NAGVMQNPRHLVRRRGQEARLRCSPMKGHSHVYWYRQLPEEGLKFMVYLQKENIIDESGMPKERFSAEFPKEGPSILRIQQVVRGDSAAYFCASSPRQRGTTGGEQYFGPGTRLTVT.

The CDR3 reads CASSRAGQGTNTEAFF. The CDR3 coding sequence is TGTGCCAGCAGCCGAGCAGGACAGGGGACGAACACTGAAGCTTTCTTT. The V and J genes are TRBV4-2 and TRBJ1-1; 9 positions match TRBD1. The V gene's germline CDR1 is LGHNA and CDR2 YNFKEQ. The V gene end was trimmed by 4 bases and the J gene end by 1 base; junction bases not matched to a gene: 7. This CDR3 is 16 amino acids long.

The chain uses TRBV27 and TRBJ2-1; 11 nucleotides align to TRBD1. The V and J ends lost 4 bases and 8 bases, in that order; junction bases with no gene match: 4. Germline V gene data show CDR1 as MNHEY and CDR2 as SMNVEV (reference sequence). This CDR3 spans 14 amino acids. The CDR3 is CASSSDRGRHEQFF. DNA of the CDR3: TGTGCCAGCAGTTCGGACAGGGGGCGCCATGAGCAGTTCTTC.